The rows below give T cell receptor beta chains drawn from one sample of a study of blood T cell repertoires in COVID-19. Some clones are missing from TCRdb's copy, which holds only in-frame ones; the method was immunoSEQ multiplex PCR. The sample carries 200,000 to 250,000 clones, 83% recorded once. Sequences were obtained from peripheral blood. All receptors derive from a woman between 25 and 40 years old with COVID-19, enrolled during active disease. Both conserved end residues are part of each CDR3. Each record gives: J gene, clone size, D gene, V gene, CDR3 DNA, CDR3 protein. A D gene is named only where the DNA matches it firmly. Some rows have no size entry. The others give once, few or many, or a class for an expanded clone.

j_gene: TRBJ2-1
abundance: few
d_gene: .
v_gene: TRBV11-2
CDR3nt: TGTGCCAGCAGCTTAGCCGGGGCTAACGCGGGAAATAATGAGCAGTTCTTC
CDR3aa: CASSLAGANAGNNEQFF

j_gene: TRBJ2-3
abundance: .
d_gene: .
v_gene: TRBV2
CDR3nt: TGTGCCAGCAGGACCAGGACAGCAAGCACAGATACGCAGTATTTT
CDR3aa: CASRTRTASTDTQYF

j_gene: TRBJ2-1
abundance: once
d_gene: TRBD2
v_gene: TRBV10-1
CDR3nt: TGCGCCAGCAGCCCTCTAGCGGGGGTGAATGAGCAGTTCTTC
CDR3aa: CASSPLAGVNEQFF

j_gene: TRBJ2-2
abundance: .
d_gene: TRBD2
v_gene: TRBV7-7
CDR3nt: TGTGCCAGCAGCTCCAGACTAGCGGGAGAGTCCGGGGAGCTGTTTTTT
CDR3aa: CASSSRLAGESGELFF

j_gene: TRBJ2-3
abundance: .
d_gene: .
v_gene: TRBV7-3
CDR3nt: TGTGCCAGCAGCTTAATGCCGGGTATGACAGATACGCAGTATTTT
CDR3aa: CASSLMPGMTDTQYF

j_gene: TRBJ2-7
abundance: .
d_gene: TRBD2
v_gene: TRBV4-2
CDR3nt: TGTGCCAGCAGCCAAGGGATGGAGCGGGAAGGTTTTTCCTACGAGCAGTACTTC
CDR3aa: CASSQGMEREGFSYEQYF

j_gene: TRBJ1-2
abundance: .
d_gene: TRBD1
v_gene: TRBV4-3
CDR3nt: TGCGCCAGCAGCCCGGGACAGGGGAACTATGGCTACACCTTC
CDR3aa: CASSPGQGNYGYTF

j_gene: TRBJ1-2
abundance: .
d_gene: TRBD1
v_gene: TRBV28
CDR3nt: TGTGCCAGCAGTGGGACAGGGGTCTTAGGCTACACCTTC
CDR3aa: CASSGTGVLGYTF

j_gene: TRBJ2-7
abundance: .
d_gene: .
v_gene: TRBV19
CDR3nt: TGTGCCAGTAGTATGGCAGGGGGGACCTCCTACGAGCAGTACTTC
CDR3aa: CASSMAGGTSYEQYF

j_gene: TRBJ2-7
abundance: .
d_gene: .
v_gene: TRBV5-4
CDR3nt: TGTGCCAGCACCCCGATCCAGGGGAGCCACGAGCAGTACTTC
CDR3aa: CASTPIQGSHEQYF

j_gene: TRBJ2-5
abundance: .
d_gene: TRBD2
v_gene: TRBV10-3
CDR3nt: TGTGCCATCAGTGGAGGGACTATAGAGACCCAGTACTTC
CDR3aa: CAISGGTIETQYF

j_gene: TRBJ1-1
abundance: .
d_gene: .
v_gene: TRBV7-2
CDR3nt: TGTGCCAGCAGCCCCCGTCCGGGTGGAGGAACTGAAGCTTTCTTT
CDR3aa: CASSPRPGGGTEAFF

j_gene: TRBJ1-4
abundance: .
d_gene: TRBD1
v_gene: TRBV5-1
CDR3nt: TGCGCCAGCAGCTTGGACAGGGGGCTTGAAAAACTGTTTTTT
CDR3aa: CASSLDRGLEKLFF

j_gene: TRBJ2-7
abundance: few
d_gene: .
v_gene: TRBV27
CDR3nt: TGTGCCAGCAGGAAAGACCGGGACACCATAGAGCAGTACTTC
CDR3aa: CASRKDRDTIEQYF

j_gene: TRBJ1-5
abundance: .
d_gene: TRBD1
v_gene: TRBV5-5
CDR3nt: TGTGCCAGCAGCTTCTCAGGGGGCAGCAATCAGCCCCAGCATTTT
CDR3aa: CASSFSGGSNQPQHF

j_gene: TRBJ1-5
abundance: .
d_gene: TRBD1
v_gene: TRBV4-3
CDR3nt: TGCGCCAGCAGCCAAGATTGGGCGGGACAGAGTCAGCCCCAGCATTTT
CDR3aa: CASSQDWAGQSQPQHF

j_gene: TRBJ1-2
abundance: few
d_gene: .
v_gene: TRBV5-6
CDR3nt: TGTGCCAGCAGCTTGTGGGGCAGGGAGGGCGGCTACACCTTC
CDR3aa: CASSLWGREGGYTF

j_gene: TRBJ2-1
abundance: few
d_gene: TRBD2
v_gene: TRBV24-1
CDR3nt: TGTGCCACCAGTGACGGGACTAGCGGGAGGAACTACAATGAGCAGTTCTTC
CDR3aa: CATSDGTSGRNYNEQFF

j_gene: TRBJ2-1
abundance: few
d_gene: TRBD2
v_gene: TRBV29-1
CDR3nt: TGCAGCGGTGCCAAGATAGCGGGAGACTACAATGAGCAGTTCTTC
CDR3aa: CSGAKIAGDYNEQFF